This record concerns one TCR beta chain sequence. Its antigen remains unidentified. Germline V gene lookup returns CDR1 MDHEN and CDR2 SYDVKM. The CDR3 runs to 13 residues. Trimming removed 8 bases at V and 0 bases at J, with 10 bases between. This record belongs to a study of T-cell reconstitution after alpha-beta-depleted transplantation in children. Findings and caveats of the study: By about two months after transplant, alpha-beta T cells reportedly arose from several hundred graft clones that had expanded. It was surviving recipient T cells and thymic progenitors that gave some patients high TCRbeta diversity at day 60. Newly produced T cells mostly provided counts and TCRbeta diversity after one year, as hyperexpanded clones declined.

The TCRbeta library was prepared with unique molecular identifiers. TCRdb reanalysed the PCR reads using MiXCR and keeps one entry per CDR3 protein. The data hold fewer than 400,000 distinct CDR3 sequences, with roughly 25% observed a single time. The chain is built from TRBV28 and TRBJ1-1, with D possibly matching TRBD1 (6 bases). This material consisted of PBMCs, mostly from graft donor cells, taken 180 days after TCRalphabeta/CD19-depleted stem cell transplant. The clonotype originates from a male patient younger than 18 who had a stem cell transplant for acute lymphoblastic leukemia, so the T cells may come from the graft donor. Here the CDR3 DNA reads TGTGCCAGCGGGGACACCTTGAACACTGAAGCTTTCTTT. It is translated as CASGDTLNTEAFF.